This T cell receptor (beta chain) is drawn from a study of cytomegalovirus exposure and HLA in healthy donors. Study observations and caveats: For presence/absence analyses, sequencing depth was assumed to be roughly uniform across donors. In a later analysis, donors in an Asian-associated ancestry cluster reportedly had fewer N-insertions in productive TCRs than the cohort mean.

Regarding this clone: Antigen unknown.

V dropped 8 bases and J dropped 9 bases, with 26 bases sitting between them. There are 16 residues in the CDR3. CDR1 is MNHEY, CDR2 SMNVEV, per germline (reference sequence). PCR was performed using 60 Vbeta and 13 Jbeta primers. Data came from immunoSEQ multiplex PCR; TCRdb stores just in-frame clones and leaves some out. The sample yields under 130,000 clones, roughly 15% seen once. Though nominally healthy at sampling, donors likely had unrecorded immune exposures. The source of this sequence is a female donor in good health and CMV-seronegative. V gene TRBV27 combines with J gene TRBJ2-1; no clear D gene. The sample taken for sequencing was PBMCs. This chain's CDR3 is CASHVGGRPSTTEQFF. The CDR3 DNA reads TGTGCCAGCCATGTCGGTGGCAGGCCCTCGACAACTGAGCAGTTCTTC.